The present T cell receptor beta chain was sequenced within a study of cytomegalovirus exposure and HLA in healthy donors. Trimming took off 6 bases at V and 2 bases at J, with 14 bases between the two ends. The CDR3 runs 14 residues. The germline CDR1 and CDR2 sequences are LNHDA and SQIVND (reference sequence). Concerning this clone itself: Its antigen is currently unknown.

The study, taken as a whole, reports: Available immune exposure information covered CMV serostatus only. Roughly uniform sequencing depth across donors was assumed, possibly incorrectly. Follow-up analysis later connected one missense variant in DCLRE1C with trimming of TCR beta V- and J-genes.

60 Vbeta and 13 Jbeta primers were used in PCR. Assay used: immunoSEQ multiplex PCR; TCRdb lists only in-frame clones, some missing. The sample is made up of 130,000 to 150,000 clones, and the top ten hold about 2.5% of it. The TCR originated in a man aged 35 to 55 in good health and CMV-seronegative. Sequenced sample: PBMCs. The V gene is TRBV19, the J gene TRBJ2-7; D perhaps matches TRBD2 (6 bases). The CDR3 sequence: CASRSGGPTYEQYF. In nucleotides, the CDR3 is TGTGCCAGTAGGTCCGGGGGACCTACCTACGAGCAGTACTTC.